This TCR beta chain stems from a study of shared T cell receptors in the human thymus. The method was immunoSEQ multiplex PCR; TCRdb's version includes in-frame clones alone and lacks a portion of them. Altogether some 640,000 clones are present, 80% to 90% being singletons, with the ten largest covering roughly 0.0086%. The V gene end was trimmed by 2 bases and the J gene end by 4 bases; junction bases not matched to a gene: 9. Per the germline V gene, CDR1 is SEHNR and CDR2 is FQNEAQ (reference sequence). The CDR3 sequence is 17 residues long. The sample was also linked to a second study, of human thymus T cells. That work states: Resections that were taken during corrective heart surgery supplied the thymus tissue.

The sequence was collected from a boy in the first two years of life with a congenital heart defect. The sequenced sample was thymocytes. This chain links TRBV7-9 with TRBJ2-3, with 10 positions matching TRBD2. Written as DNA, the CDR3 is TGTGCCAGCAGCTTAAACTACCTAGCGGGAGCTGCAGATACGCAGTATTTT. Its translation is CASSLNYLAGAADTQYF.